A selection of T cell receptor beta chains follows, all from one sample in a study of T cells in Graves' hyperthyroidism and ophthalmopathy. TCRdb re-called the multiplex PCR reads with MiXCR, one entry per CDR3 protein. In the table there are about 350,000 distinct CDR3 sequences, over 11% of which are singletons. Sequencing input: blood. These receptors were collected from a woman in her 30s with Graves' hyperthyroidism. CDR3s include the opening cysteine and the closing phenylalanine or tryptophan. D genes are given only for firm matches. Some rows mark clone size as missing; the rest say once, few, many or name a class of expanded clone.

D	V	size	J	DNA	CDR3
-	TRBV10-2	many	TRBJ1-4	TGCGCCAGCAGTGAGTCCAGAGAGGTCCGAGGTGGAAAACTGTTTTTT	CASSESREVRGGKLFF
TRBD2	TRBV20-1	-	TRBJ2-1	TGCAGTGCAGGGGGACTAGCGGGAGTGGGTGAGCAGTTCTTC	CSAGGLAGVGEQFF
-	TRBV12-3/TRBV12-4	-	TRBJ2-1	TGTGCCAGCAGCCAGCAAACTAGACCGGGGTCCTACAATGAGCAGTTCTTC	CASSQQTRPGSYNEQFF
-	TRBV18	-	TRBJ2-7	TGTGCCAGCTCACCAATCAGGCTAGATACCAACGAGCAGTACTTC	CASSPIRLDTNEQYF
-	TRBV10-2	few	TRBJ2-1	TGCGCCAGCAGTGCAATAGGTTTATATGAGCAGTTCTTC	CASSAIGLYEQFF
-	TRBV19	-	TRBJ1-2	TGTGCCAGTAGTATTGGGGGACGGGACGATAACTATGGCTACACCTTC	CASSIGGRDDNYGYTF
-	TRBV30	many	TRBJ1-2	TGTGCCTGGAGTGTACTGAGGACAGATGGCGGCTACACCTTC	CAWSVLRTDGGYTF
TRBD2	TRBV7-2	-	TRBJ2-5	TGTGCCAGCAGCTACGGGACTAGCGTTAACCAAGAGACCCAGTACTTC	CASSYGTSVNQETQYF
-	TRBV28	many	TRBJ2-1	TGTGCCAGCAGTAGGCCCAAACGTTGGGATGAGCAGTTCTTC	CASSRPKRWDEQFF
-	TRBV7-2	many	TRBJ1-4	TGTGCCAGCGCGAGGGGCAGGGCAACTAATGAAAAACTGTTTTTT	CASARGRATNEKLFF
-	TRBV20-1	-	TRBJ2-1	TGCAGTGCTAGCCCTTTGGACTCTCTCCGAAATGAGCAGTTCTTC	CSASPLDSLRNEQFF
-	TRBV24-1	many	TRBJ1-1	TGTGCCACCAGTCTCGGGCGGTCGACTGAAGCTTTCTTT	CATSLGRSTEAFF
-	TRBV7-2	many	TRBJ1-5	TGTGCCAGCAGCTTAGGCAAGGGAGTGCGCCAGTCCAATCAGCCCCAGCATTTT	CASSLGKGVRQSNQPQHF
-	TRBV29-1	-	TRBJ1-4	TGCAGCGTTGGTAATCGAGGGAACGGCGAAAAACTGTTTTTT	CSVGNRGNGEKLFF
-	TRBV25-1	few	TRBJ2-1	TGTGCCAGCAGTGAATTGGCAGCCTACAATGAGCAGTTCTTC	CASSELAAYNEQFF
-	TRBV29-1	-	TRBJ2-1	TGCAGCGTTGGGACACACTACAATGAGCAGTTCTTC	CSVGTHYNEQFF
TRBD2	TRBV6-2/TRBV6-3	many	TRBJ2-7	TGTGCCACGGAGGAGCGGGAGAGCTCCTACGAGCAGTACTTC	CATEERESSYEQYF
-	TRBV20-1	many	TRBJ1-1	TGCAGTGCTAGCCGTGACACTGAAGCTTTCTTT	CSASRDTEAFF
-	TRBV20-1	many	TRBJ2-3	TGCAGTGCTAGGCGCTACAGGGAATCGGATACGCAGTATTTT	CSARRYRESDTQYF
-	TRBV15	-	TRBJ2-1	TGTGCCACCAGCAGAGATCCTATTTCAAGCGGACACAATGAGCAGTTCTTC	CATSRDPISSGHNEQFF
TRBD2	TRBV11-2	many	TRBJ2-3	TGTGCCAGCAGCTTTAGCGGGAGGGGGACAGATACGCAGTATTTT	CASSFSGRGTDTQYF
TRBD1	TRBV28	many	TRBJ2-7	TGTGCCAGCACCCGCCAGACAGGGTCCTACGAGCAGTACTTC	CASTRQTGSYEQYF
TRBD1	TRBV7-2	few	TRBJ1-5	TGTGCCAGCAGCCCGGCCCCCCGGACAGGGGGCTTTACTGGTAGCAATCAGCCCCAGCATTTT	CASSPAPRTGGFTGSNQPQHF
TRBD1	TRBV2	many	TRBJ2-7	TGTGCCAGCAGCCGGGACAGATCCTACGAGCAGTACTTC	CASSRDRSYEQYF
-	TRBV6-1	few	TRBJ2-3	TGTGCCAGCTCAACAGGGGGGGAGGCAGATACGCAGTATTTT	CASSTGGEADTQYF
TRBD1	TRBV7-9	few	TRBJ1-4	TGTGCCAGCAGCTTGGGCTTACCGGGACAGCTGAATGAAAAACTGTTTTTT	CASSLGLPGQLNEKLFF
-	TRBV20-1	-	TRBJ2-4	TGCAGTGCTAGGGTTTATTTAGCCAAAAACATTCAGTACTTC	CSARVYLAKNIQYF
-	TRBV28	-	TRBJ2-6	TGTGCCAGCAGTTGGGGTAGCCCTGGGGCCAACGTCCTGACTTTC	CASSWGSPGANVLTF
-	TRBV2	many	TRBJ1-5	TGTGCCAGCACCCCGGGGCAGGGCGATCAGCCCCAGCATTTT	CASTPGQGDQPQHF
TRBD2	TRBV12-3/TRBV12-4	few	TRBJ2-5	TGTGCCAGCAGCCAAACTAGCGGGGAACGGGAGACCCAGTACTTC	CASSQTSGERETQYF
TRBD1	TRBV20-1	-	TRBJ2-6	TGCAGTGCTAGACCCCCCAGGGGGCTCTCTGGGGCCAACGTCCTGACTTTC	CSARPPRGLSGANVLTF
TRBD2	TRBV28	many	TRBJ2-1	TGTGCCAGCAGCTACCCCTTATGGACTAGCGGGAGGGCCGGCGATGAGCAGTTCTTC	CASSYPLWTSGRAGDEQFF
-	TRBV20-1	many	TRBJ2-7	TGCAGTATTTCTTCCGGGTATACCATATACGAGCAGTACTTC	CSISSGYTIYEQYF
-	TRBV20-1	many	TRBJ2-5	TGCAGTGCTAGATTTGGAGACAGAGGAGAGACCCAGTACTTC	CSARFGDRGETQYF
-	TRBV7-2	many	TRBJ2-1	TGTGCCAGCAGCTTAGCGGGAGGAGTCGTTGAGCAGTTCTTC	CASSLAGGVVEQFF
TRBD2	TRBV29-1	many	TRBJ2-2	TGCAGCGTTGGCCCGGGACTATATGCCGGGGAGCTGTTTTTT	CSVGPGLYAGELFF
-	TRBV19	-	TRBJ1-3	TGTGCCAGTAGACAGGTGGCTGGAAACACCATATATTTT	CASRQVAGNTIYF
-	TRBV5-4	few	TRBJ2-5	TGTGCCAGCAGCTTGTGGAGGGAGGAAACCCAAGAGACCCAGTACTTC	CASSLWREETQETQYF
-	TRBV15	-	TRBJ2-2	TGTGCCACCAGCAGAGATAGGGCAGCGAACACCGGGGAGCTGTTTTTT	CATSRDRAANTGELFF
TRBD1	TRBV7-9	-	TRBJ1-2	TGTGCCAGCAGCTCGGAACGGGACAGGACCAACTATGGCTACACCTTC	CASSSERDRTNYGYTF
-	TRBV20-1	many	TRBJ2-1	TGCAGTGCTAGCATTGGATACAATGAGCAGTTCTTC	CSASIGYNEQFF
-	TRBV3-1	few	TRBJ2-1	TGTGCCAGCAGCCAAGATCAAGGGGGGAGCTCCTACAATGAGCAGTTCTTC	CASSQDQGGSSYNEQFF
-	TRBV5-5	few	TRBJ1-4	TGTGCCAGCAGCTTGGACCCTAATGAAAAACTGTTTTTT	CASSLDPNEKLFF
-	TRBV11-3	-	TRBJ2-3	TGTGCCAGCAGCGCCAGGGGGGAGAGAACAGATACGCAGTATTTT	CASSARGERTDTQYF
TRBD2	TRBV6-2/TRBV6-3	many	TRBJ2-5	TGTGCCAGCGATAGCGGGACATTCTCGAGGGGGACCCAGTACTTC	CASDSGTFSRGTQYF
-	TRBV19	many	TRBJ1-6	TGTGCCAGCAAGACAGTTTTCAGCTCCTATAATTCACCCCTCCACTTT	CASKTVFSSYNSPLHF
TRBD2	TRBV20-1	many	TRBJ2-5	TGCAGTGTCCAAGGCGGGAGTGGGGGGTTCGCAGAGACCCAGTACTTC	CSVQGGSGGFAETQYF
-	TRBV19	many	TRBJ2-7	TGTGCCAGTAGTACTAACGGGCAGTACGAGCAGTACTTC	CASSTNGQYEQYF
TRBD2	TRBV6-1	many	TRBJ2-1	TGTGCCAGCAGCCACGGGACTAGGGGTCGTAATGAGCAGTTCTTC	CASSHGTRGRNEQFF
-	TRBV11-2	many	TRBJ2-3	TGTGCCAGCAGCTTAGATCAGTTGTCTATCACAGATACGCAGTATTTT	CASSLDQLSITDTQYF
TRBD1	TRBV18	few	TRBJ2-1	TGTGCCAGCTCACCGCGCTCCGGGACAGGGGCTAACAATGAGCAGTTCTTC	CASSPRSGTGANNEQFF
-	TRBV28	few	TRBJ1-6	TGTGCCAGCAGTTTCCCACAAGGGAGGTTGGATTCACCCCTCCACTTT	CASSFPQGRLDSPLHF
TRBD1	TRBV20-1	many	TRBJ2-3	TGCAGTGCCGAAGGACAGGGCTTTACAGATACGCAGTATTTT	CSAEGQGFTDTQYF
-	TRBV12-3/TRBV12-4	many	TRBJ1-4	TGTGCCAGCAGTTCATCCGACGGTCCTAATGAAAAACTGTTTTTT	CASSSSDGPNEKLFF